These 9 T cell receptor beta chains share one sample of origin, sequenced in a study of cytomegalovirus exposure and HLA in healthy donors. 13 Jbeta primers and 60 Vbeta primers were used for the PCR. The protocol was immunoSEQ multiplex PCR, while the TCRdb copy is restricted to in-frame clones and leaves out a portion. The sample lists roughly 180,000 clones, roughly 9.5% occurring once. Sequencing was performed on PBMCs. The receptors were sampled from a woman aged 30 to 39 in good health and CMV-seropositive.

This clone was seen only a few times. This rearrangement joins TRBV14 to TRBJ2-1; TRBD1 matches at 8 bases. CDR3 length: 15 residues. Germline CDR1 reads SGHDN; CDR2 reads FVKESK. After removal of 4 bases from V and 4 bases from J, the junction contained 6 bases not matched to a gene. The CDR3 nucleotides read TGTGCCAGCAGCCGAACAGGGGGTGCTTACAATGAGCAGTTCTTC. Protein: CASSRTGGAYNEQFF.

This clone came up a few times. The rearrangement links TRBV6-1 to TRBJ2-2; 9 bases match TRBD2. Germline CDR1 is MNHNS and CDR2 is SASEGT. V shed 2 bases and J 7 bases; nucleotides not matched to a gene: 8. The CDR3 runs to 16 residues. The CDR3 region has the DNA TGTGCCAGCAGTGAAATAGCGGGAGTCTTTAGCGGGGAGCTGTTTTTT. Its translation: CASSEIAGVFSGELFF.

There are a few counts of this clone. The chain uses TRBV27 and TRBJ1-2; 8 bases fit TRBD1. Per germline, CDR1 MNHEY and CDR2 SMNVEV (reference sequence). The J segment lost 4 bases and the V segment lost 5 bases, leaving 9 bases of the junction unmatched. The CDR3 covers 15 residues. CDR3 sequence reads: CASSQGTGGVYGYTF. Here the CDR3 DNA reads TGTGCCAGCAGTCAAGGGACAGGTGGGGTCTATGGCTACACCTTC.

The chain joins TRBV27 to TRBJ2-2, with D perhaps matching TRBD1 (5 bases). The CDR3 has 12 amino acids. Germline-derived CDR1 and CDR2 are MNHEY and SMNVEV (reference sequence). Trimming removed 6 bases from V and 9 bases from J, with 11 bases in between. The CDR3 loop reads CASRKGIRELFF. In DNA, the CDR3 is TGTGCCAGCAGGAAGGGGATTAGGGAGCTGTTTTTT.

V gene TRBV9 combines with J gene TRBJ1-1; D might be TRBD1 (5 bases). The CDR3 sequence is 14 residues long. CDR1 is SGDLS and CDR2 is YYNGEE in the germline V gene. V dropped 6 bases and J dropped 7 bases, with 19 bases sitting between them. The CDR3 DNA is TGTGCCAGCAACCTACTCCCGGGGGGTAATGAAGCTTTCTTT. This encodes CASNLLPGGNEAFF.

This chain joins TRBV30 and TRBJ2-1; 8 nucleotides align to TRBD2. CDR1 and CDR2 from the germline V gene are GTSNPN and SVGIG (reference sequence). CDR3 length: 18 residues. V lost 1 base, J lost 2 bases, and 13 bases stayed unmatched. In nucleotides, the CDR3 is TGTGCCTGGAGTGATAGCGGGACCCCGATGATCCCCTACAATGAGCAGTTCTTC. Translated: CAWSDSGTPMIPYNEQFF.

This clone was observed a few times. For the CDR3, the DNA is TGCGCCAGCCCCAGACATCAGAACACTGAAGCTTTCTTT. It encodes CASPRHQNTEAFF. V usage is TRBV10-1 and J usage is TRBJ1-1, with D unresolved. In germline, CDR1 is WNHNN, CDR2 SYGVQD (reference sequence). The CDR3 spans 13 residues. V was clipped by 8 bases and J by 1 base, with 11 bases between them.

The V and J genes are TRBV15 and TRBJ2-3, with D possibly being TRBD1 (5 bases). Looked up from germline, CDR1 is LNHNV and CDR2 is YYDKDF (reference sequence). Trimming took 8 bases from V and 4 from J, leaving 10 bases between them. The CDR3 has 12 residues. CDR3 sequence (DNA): TGTGCCACCCAGGAGACAGCAGATACGCAGTATTTT. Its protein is CATQETADTQYF.

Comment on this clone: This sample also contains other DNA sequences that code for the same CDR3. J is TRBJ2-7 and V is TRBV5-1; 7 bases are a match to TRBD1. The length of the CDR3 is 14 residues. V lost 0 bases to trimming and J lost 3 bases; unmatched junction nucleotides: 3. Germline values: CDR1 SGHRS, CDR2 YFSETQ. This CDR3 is CASSLAPGGYEQYF. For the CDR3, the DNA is TGCGCCAGCAGCTTGGCCCCAGGGGGCTACGAGCAGTACTTC. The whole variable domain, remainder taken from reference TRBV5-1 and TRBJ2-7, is KAGVTQTPRYLIKTRGQQVTLSCSPISGHRSVSWYQQTPGQGLQFLFEYFSETQRNKGNFPGRFSGRQFSNSRSEMNVSTLELGDSALYLCASSLAPGGYEQYFGPGTRLTVT.